Presented here are 22 T cell receptor beta chains from one specimen sequenced in a study of shared clonotypes between healthy human individuals. Libraries were prepared by immunoSEQ multiplex PCR; TCRdb keeps only in-frame clonotypes and omits some of them. This sample has 980,000 or so clones; 76% occur once, and the top ten carry roughly 1.5%. Sequencing input: memory CD4+ T cells sorted from blood. Regarding subset: CD45RA-negative fraction. All receptors derive from a man in his late teens or twenties in good health.

V usage is TRBV5-8 and J usage is TRBJ2-6; D remains unclear. CDR1 and CDR2 (germline): SGHTS, YDEGEE. This CDR3 contains 17 residues. V lost 7 bases, J lost 1 base, and 18 bases lay in between. The CDR3 sequence: CASVIMLFSSGANVLTF. The CDR3 DNA reads as TGTGCCAGCGTGATCATGCTCTTTTCTTCTGGGGCCAACGTCCTGACTTTC. The full variable domain, with the rest looked up from reference TRBV5-8 and TRBJ2-6, is EAGVTQSPTHLIKTRGQQATLRCSPISGHTSVYWYQQALGLGLQFLLWYDEGEERNRGNFPPRFSGRQFPNYSSELNVNALELEDSALYLCASVIMLFSSGANVLTFGAGSRLTVL.

The J gene is TRBJ2-3, the V gene TRBV10-3, with TRBD2 as a possible D gene (5 bases). From germline, CDR1 is ENHRY and CDR2 SYGVKD. This CDR3 is built from 14 residues. The ends were cut back, 3 bases at V and 0 bases at J, with 7 bases in the middle. The chain's CDR3 is CAISERTSTDTQYF. CDR3 coding DNA: TGTGCCATCAGTGAAAGGACTAGCACAGATACGCAGTATTTT.

The genes are TRBV19 and TRBJ2-1; 9 bases are shared with TRBD1. V shed 5 bases and J 6 bases; nucleotides not matched to a gene: 11. There are 16 residues in the CDR3. CDR1 is LNHDA and CDR2 is SQIVND in the germline V gene (reference sequence). In nucleotides, the CDR3 is TGTGCCAGTAGTCTGAAGACCGGGACAGGGTCCAATGAGCAGTTCTTC. It specifies CASSLKTGTGSNEQFF.

This clone has a handful of counts. Additional DNA sequences in this sample encode the identical CDR3. This rearrangement joins TRBV29-1 to TRBJ1-1, with TRBD1 matching 7 bases. V trimming: 4 bases; J trimming: 2 bases; junction bases outside the gene matches: 4. This CDR3 has 13 residues. Germline assignment: CDR1 SQVTM and CDR2 ANQGSEA. The CDR3 sequence: CSVGGGANTEAFF. The CDR3 DNA sequence: TGCAGCGTTGGAGGGGGCGCCAACACTGAAGCTTTCTTT.

This clone was seen many times. The rearrangement links TRBV5-1 to TRBJ2-1; 8 nucleotides line up with TRBD1. The CDR3 is made up of 16 amino acids. The V and J ends lost 1 base and 4 bases, in that order; junction bases with no gene match: 7. Germline-derived CDR1 and CDR2 are SGHRS and YFSETQ. Written as DNA, the CDR3 is TGCGCCAGCAGCTTGAGGACAGGGTTATCATACAATGAGCAGTTCTTC. It specifies CASSLRTGLSYNEQFF.

The chain combines TRBV23-1 with TRBJ1-5; D unresolved. TRBV23-1 is reported as an ORF; its role is uncertain. This CDR3 has 16 residues. V was clipped by 7 bases and J by 0 bases, with 16 bases between them. This CDR3 is CASNPEGRDSNQPQHF. DNA of the CDR3: TGCGCCAGCAATCCCGAGGGAAGGGATAGCAATCAGCCCCAGCATTTT.

This clone turned up a few times. The V call is TRBV23-1, the J call TRBJ1-2; possible D gene TRBD1, 5 bases. TRBV23-1 is identified as an open reading frame with a role that is uncertain. This CDR3 region has 11 residues. The V end lost 9 bases, the J end lost 5 bases, and 10 bases lay between the germline ends. The CDR3 DNA is TGCGCCAGTTTTGGGACGTATGGCTACACCTTC. Amino acids: CASFGTYGYTF.

This chain uses TRBV10-3 with TRBJ2-2; possible D gene TRBD1, 6 bases. Germline V gives CDR1 ENHRY, CDR2 SYGVKD. Trimming removed 0 bases at V and 0 bases at J, with 11 bases between. The CDR3 spans 17 residues. The CDR3 region has the DNA TGTGCCATCAGTGAGTCTTTTACAGGGACGAACACCGGGGAGCTGTTTTTT. Protein sequence: CAISESFTGTNTGELFF.

The chain combines TRBV4-1 with TRBJ1-3, with no clear D. CDR1 is MGHRA, CDR2 YSYEKL, per germline. The CDR3 is 14 residues long. V lost 3 bases and J 7 bases, leaving 13 bases between the germline ends. CDR3 in amino acids: CASSHPGLGNTIYF. Here the CDR3 DNA reads TGCGCCAGCAGCCATCCGGGATTAGGTAACACCATATATTTT.

This clone was found a few times. The rearrangement joins TRBV2 to TRBJ2-4, with a possible D match to TRBD1 (6 bases). V lost 3 bases to trimming and J lost 3 bases, with 9 bases between them. This CDR3 has 14 residues. CDR1 is SNHLY, CDR2 FYNNEI, per germline. The CDR3 coding sequence is TGTGCCAGCAGTGACGTCAGGGGCAAAAACATTCAGTACTTC. Amino acids: CASSDVRGKNIQYF.

The chain carries TRBV2 and TRBJ2-1; D gene unclear. This CDR3 spans 13 amino acids. V shed 5 bases and J shed 10 bases, with 15 bases lying between them. The germline CDR1 and CDR2 sequences are SNHLY and FYNNEI. CDR3 residues: CASSQFEDGEQFF. In nucleotides, the CDR3 is TGTGCCAGCAGTCAATTCGAGGATGGAGAGCAGTTCTTC.

The J gene is TRBJ2-5, the V gene TRBV7-3; TRBD1 matches 8 bases. The germline CDR1 and CDR2 sequences are SGHTA and FQGTGA. Trimming cost V 4 bases and J 0 bases; bases outside gene matches: 10. The CDR3 spans 17 residues. CDR3 residues: CASSSGTGQLYQETQYF. For the CDR3, the DNA is TGTGCCAGCAGCTCGGGGACAGGCCAGCTCTACCAAGAGACCCAGTACTTC. The full variable domain, with the rest looked up from reference TRBV7-3 and TRBJ2-5, is GAGVSQTPSNKVTEKGKYVELRCDPISGHTALYWYRQSLGQGPEFLIYFQGTGAADDSGLPNDRFFAVRPEGSVSTLKIQRTERGDSAVYLCASSSGTGQLYQETQYFGPGTRLLVL.

The chain employs TRBV5-6 and TRBJ1-2; TRBD1 aligns across 7 bases. J gave up 5 bases and V 0 bases, and 4 bases lay outside the gene matches. The CDR3 runs to 14 residues. Looked up from germline, CDR1 is SGHDT and CDR2 is YYEEEE. The CDR3 is CASSLADREYGYTF. CDR3 DNA sequence: TGTGCCAGCAGCTTGGCCGACAGGGAATATGGCTACACCTTC.

The chain carries TRBV27 and TRBJ2-5, with D maybe TRBD2 (7 bases). Germline V gene lookup returns CDR1 MNHEY and CDR2 SMNVEV (reference sequence). The V end lost 10 bases, the J end lost 3 bases, and 15 bases lay between the germline ends. The CDR3 extends over 13 amino acids. This CDR3 reads CATRGGGEETQYF. The CDR3 DNA follows: TGTGCCACCCGGGGAGGGGGTGAAGAGACCCAGTACTTC.

The chain couples TRBV7-2 to TRBJ2-5; maybe TRBD2 (7 bases). Trimming took off 2 bases at V and 5 bases at J, with 18 bases between the two ends. Germline V lookup: CDR1 SGHTA, CDR2 FQGNSA. This CDR3 contains 16 residues. The CDR3 DNA reads as TGTGCCAGCAGCTTATCGACCTGGGGGGGGCTGGAGACCCAGTACTTC. Translation: CASSLSTWGGLETQYF.

The chain links TRBV7-9 to TRBJ2-1, with no clear D. Germline assignment: CDR1 SEHNR and CDR2 FQNEAQ (reference sequence). The CDR3 length is 12 residues. V was trimmed by 2 bases and J by 5 bases, leaving 4 bases between them. This CDR3 is CASSLKDNEQFF. As DNA, the CDR3 is TGTGCCAGCAGCTTAAAGGACAATGAGCAGTTCTTC. Complete variable domain (other parts from reference TRBV7-9 and TRBJ2-1): DTGVSQNPRHKITKRGQNVTFRCDPISEHNRLYWYRQTLGQGPEFLTYFQNEAQLEKSRLLSDRFSAERPKGSFSTLEIQRTEQGDSAMYLCASSLKDNEQFFGPGTRLTVL.

This chain joins TRBV4-1 and TRBJ2-1; 9 bases line up with TRBD2. CDR3 length: 20 residues. Germline lookup yields CDR1 MGHRA and CDR2 YSYEKL. J lost 0 bases, V lost 3 bases, and 15 bases had no gene match. CDR3: CASSHWVVSGGSSSYNEQFF. The CDR3 DNA sequence: TGCGCCAGCAGCCATTGGGTGGTTAGCGGGGGATCGAGCTCCTACAATGAGCAGTTCTTC.

This sequence joins TRBV5-6 and TRBJ2-2; 9 nucleotides agree with TRBD1. J was trimmed by 5 bases and V by 4 bases; bases with no gene match: 9. This CDR3 is built from 16 residues. Germline V gene lookup returns CDR1 SGHDT and CDR2 YYEEEE. The CDR3 DNA follows: TGTGCCAGCAGCATCTCCGGGACAGGGAGGACCGGGGAGCTGTTTTTT. This encodes CASSISGTGRTGELFF.

The V and J genes are TRBV5-1 and TRBJ1-2; maybe TRBD1 (5 bases). Trimming cost V 1 base and J 4 bases, with 14 bases left between them. The germline gives CDR1 SGHRS, CDR2 YFSETQ. This CDR3 has 15 amino acids. The CDR3 reads CASSLNSQGPYGYTF. The CDR3 DNA reads TGCGCCAGCAGCTTGAATTCTCAGGGCCCCTATGGCTACACCTTC. The whole variable domain, remainder taken from reference TRBV5-1 and TRBJ1-2, is KAGVTQTPRYLIKTRGQQVTLSCSPISGHRSVSWYQQTPGQGLQFLFEYFSETQRNKGNFPGRFSGRQFSNSRSEMNVSTLELGDSALYLCASSLNSQGPYGYTFGSGTRLTVV.

CDR3 loop: CASSTSGLAGGQTYNEQFF. CDR3 sequence (DNA): TGTGCCAGTAGTACTTCGGGACTAGCGGGGGGCCAGACCTACAATGAGCAGTTCTTC. The chain recombines TRBV19 with TRBJ2-1, with 15 nucleotides matching TRBD2. The CDR3 runs 19 residues. From germline, CDR1 is LNHDA and CDR2 SQIVND (reference sequence). V lost 4 bases to trimming and J lost 2 bases; unmatched junction nucleotides: 9.

On this clone: The sample holds other DNA sequences that translate to the same CDR3. The J gene is TRBJ1-6, the V gene TRBV5-1, with 9 positions matching TRBD1. Germline CDR1 reads SGHRS; CDR2 reads YFSETQ. The CDR3 sequence is 14 residues long. Germline trimming cut 0 bases from V and 9 bases from J; bases unmatched to any gene: 1. As DNA, the CDR3 is TGCGCCAGCAGCTTGGCGGGACAGGGTTCACCCCTCCACTTT. Translated, it gives CASSLAGQGSPLHF.

This clone has a handful of counts. The genes are TRBV2 and TRBJ1-2; weak D call: TRBD1 (5 bases). Between the trimmed V and J ends, which lost 4 bases and 4 bases, there was a span of 7 bases. The CDR3 consists of 12 residues. CDR1 SNHLY and CDR2 FYNNEI come from the germline V gene. CDR3 in amino acids: CASSGDGYGYTF. CDR3 nucleotides: TGTGCCAGCAGTGGGGACGGCTATGGCTACACCTTC.